This TCR beta chain was obtained from a study of identical twins. In its sample, this clonotype was seen a few times. The antigen is not known. Germline CDR1 is SGHTS and CDR2 is YDEGEE. The CDR3 is 15 amino acids. V was trimmed by 0 bases and J by 1 base, leaving 9 bases between them. General study results and limits: While abundant cord blood beta clonotypes carried fewer insertions, memory repertoires showed no such pattern. Out-of-frame beta chain sequences displayed weaker excess sharing between twins.

TCRdb independently ran MiXCR on the 5' RACE reads; one entry per CDR3 protein. The data show hundreds of thousands of distinct CDR3 sequences, approximately 22% seen once. This sample also appeared in a second study, on T cells expressing NK-cell markers.

This chain uses TRBV5-8 with TRBJ2-3, with D unclear. Sequencing was carried out using PBMCs. The sequence was obtained from a woman under 30 in good health. For the CDR3, the DNA is TGTGCCAGCAGCTTGGTTCGATGGGGCACAGATACGCAGTATTTT. It encodes CASSLVRWGTDTQYF.